This T cell receptor beta chain was recovered during a study of cytomegalovirus exposure and HLA in healthy donors. The CDR3 loop spans 18 amino acids. Trimming cost V 3 bases and J 5 bases; bases outside gene matches: 12. Germline values: CDR1 SGHAT, CDR2 FQNNGV. The PCR made use of 60 Vbeta and 13 Jbeta primers. TCRdb's table, derived via immunoSEQ multiplex PCR, lists solely in-frame clones and lacks some. The sample includes tens of thousands of clones, around 74% of them seen just once. Sequencing was done on a sample of PBMCs. The J gene is TRBJ2-2, the V gene TRBV11-2; 10 bases agree with TRBD1. The TCR was taken from a man younger than 45 in good health and CMV-seropositive. For the CDR3, the DNA is TGTGCCAGCAGCTTTCTTTACAGACAGGGGGCGAGGACCGGGGAGCTGTTTTTT. This gives the protein CASSFLYRQGARTGELFF.